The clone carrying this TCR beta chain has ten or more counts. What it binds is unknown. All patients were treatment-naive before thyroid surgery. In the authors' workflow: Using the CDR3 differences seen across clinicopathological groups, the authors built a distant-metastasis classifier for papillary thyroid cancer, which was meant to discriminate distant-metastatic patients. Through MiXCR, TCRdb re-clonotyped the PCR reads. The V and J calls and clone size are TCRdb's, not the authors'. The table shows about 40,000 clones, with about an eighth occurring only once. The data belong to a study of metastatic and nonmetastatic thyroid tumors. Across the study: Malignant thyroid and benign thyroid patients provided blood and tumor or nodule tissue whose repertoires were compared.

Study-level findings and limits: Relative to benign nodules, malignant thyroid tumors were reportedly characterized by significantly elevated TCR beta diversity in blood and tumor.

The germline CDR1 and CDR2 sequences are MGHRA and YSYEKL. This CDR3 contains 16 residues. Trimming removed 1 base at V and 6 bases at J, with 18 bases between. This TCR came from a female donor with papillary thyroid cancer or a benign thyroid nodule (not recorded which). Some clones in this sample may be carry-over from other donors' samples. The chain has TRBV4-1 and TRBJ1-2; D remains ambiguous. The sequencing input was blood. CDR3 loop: CASSQVVTRWDHGYTF. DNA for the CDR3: TGCGCCAGCAGCCAAGTGGTCACCCGTTGGGATCATGGCTACACCTTC.